Following are 26 T cell receptor beta chains from one sample sequenced in a study of blood T cell repertoires in COVID-19. Data came from immunoSEQ multiplex PCR; TCRdb stores just in-frame clones and leaves some out. The sample includes about 320,000 clones, nearly 90% seen only once; the top ten take 5.5% to 7%. Material for sequencing was PBMCs or T cells enriched from blood (not recorded which). The receptors originated from a woman aged 25 to 39 who had recovered from COVID-19.

The chain joins TRBV6-5 to TRBJ1-5, with a tentative D call TRBD1 (5 bases). The CDR3 totals 14 residues. The V and J ends lost 8 bases and 4 bases respectively, with 15 bases between them. Germline V lookup: CDR1 MNHEY, CDR2 SVGAGI. The CDR3: CASGWTFGNQPQHF. The CDR3 coding sequence is TGTGCCAGCGGATGGACATTCGGGAATCAGCCCCAGCATTTT.

The V call is TRBV5-1, the J call TRBJ2-1, with 8 bases fitting TRBD2. The CDR3 is 22 residues long. The germline CDR1 and CDR2 sequences are SGHRS and YFSETQ. The junction had 24 bases not matched to a gene; V was cut back by 4 bases and J by 0 bases. The CDR3 region is CASSPGAMLGLAGSSSYNEQFF. The DNA of the CDR3 is TGCGCCAGCAGCCCGGGGGCGATGCTGGGCCTAGCGGGTTCTAGCTCCTACAATGAGCAGTTCTTC.

This chain connects TRBV19 to TRBJ1-5; TRBD1 agrees at 9 bases. Germline CDR1 LNHDA, CDR2 SQIVND (reference sequence). The junction had 8 bases not matched to a gene; V was cut back by 5 bases and J by 0 bases. CDR3 size: 17 residues. CDR3 sequence reads: CASSPWDRVDSNQPQHF. CDR3 nucleotides: TGTGCCAGTAGTCCATGGGACAGGGTTGATAGCAATCAGCCCCAGCATTTT.

This rearrangement joins TRBV7-9 to TRBJ2-2; 7 bases are shared with TRBD1. Germline trimming cut 5 bases from V and 2 bases from J; bases unmatched to any gene: 11. This CDR3 region has 17 residues. CDR1 is SEHNR and CDR2 is FQNEAQ in the germline V gene (reference sequence). In DNA form, the CDR3 reads TGTGCCAGCAGCCACCCCAAGACAGGGCGAAACACCGGGGAGCTGTTTTTT. It yields the protein CASSHPKTGRNTGELFF.

The V call is TRBV7-2, the J call TRBJ2-3, with 7 bases lining up with TRBD1. Trimming removed 4 bases from V and 4 bases from J; junction bases left unmatched: 8. The CDR3 runs 15 residues. From germline, CDR1 is SGHTA and CDR2 FQGNSA. Here the CDR3 reads CASSSFGTVADTQYF. The CDR3 DNA is TGTGCCAGCAGCTCCTTTGGGACAGTGGCAGATACGCAGTATTTT.

This clone was observed a few times. The chain carries TRBV29-1 and TRBJ1-5; 10 bases map to TRBD1. Germline CDR1 SQVTM, CDR2 ANQGSEA. The CDR3 covers 14 residues. After removal of 6 bases from V and 1 base from J, the junction contained 3 bases not matched to a gene. The DNA of the CDR3 is TGCAGCGTCACGACAGGGGGCAGCAATCAGCCCCAGCATTTT. Amino acid sequence: CSVTTGGSNQPQHF.

The chain has TRBV3-1 (or the pseudogene TRBV3-2) and TRBJ1-1; D is perhaps TRBD1 (6 bases). Trimming shortened V by 4 bases and J by 0 bases, and 12 bases separated the two germline ends. Germline lookup yields CDR1 LGHDT and CDR2 YNNKEL (reference sequence). The CDR3 loop spans 15 amino acids. The CDR3 loop reads CASSPRQVMNTEAFF. CDR3 DNA: TGTGCCAGCAGCCCGAGACAGGTGATGAACACTGAAGCTTTCTTT.

The rearrangement joins TRBV30 to TRBJ1-1; 8 bases agree with TRBD1. CDR3 length: 13 residues. Germline loops: CDR1 GTSNPN, CDR2 SVGIG (reference sequence). V was pared by 3 bases and J by 4 bases, with 4 bases of the junction left unmatched. For the CDR3, the DNA is TGTGCCTGGAGAATAACAGGGGGCACTGAAGCTTTCTTT. Protein product: CAWRITGGTEAFF.

The rearrangement links TRBV11-2 to TRBJ2-1; no clear D gene. The length of the CDR3 is 13 residues. Germline lookup yields CDR1 SGHAT and CDR2 FQNNGV. V was trimmed by 5 bases and J by 5 bases, leaving 10 bases between them. CDR3 residues: CASSLRTNNEQFF. The DNA for the CDR3 is TGTGCCAGCAGCCTCCGCACTAACAATGAGCAGTTCTTC.

The V call is TRBV7-2, the J call TRBJ2-7, with 12 bases fitting TRBD2. Germline loops: CDR1 SGHTA, CDR2 FQGNSA. This CDR3 spans 16 amino acids. J gave up 4 bases and V 6 bases, and 10 bases lay outside the gene matches. The CDR3 nucleotides are TGTGCCAGCAGGGCTTCCCTAGCGGGGGGGAGATACGAGCAGTACTTC. Translating gives CASRASLAGGRYEQYF.

V is TRBV5-5 and J is TRBJ2-5; no definite D call. The CDR3 runs 14 residues. V was trimmed by 1 base and J by 2 bases, leaving 9 bases between them. Germline CDR1 reads SGHKS; CDR2 reads YYEKEE (reference sequence). CDR3 nucleotide sequence: TGTGCCAGCAGCTTGACGGTGATGCAAGAGACCCAGTACTTC. Amino acids: CASSLTVMQETQYF.

V gene TRBV7-8 combines with J gene TRBJ1-1; TRBD1 matches 9 bases. J lost 6 bases, V lost 5 bases, and 13 bases had no gene match. The CDR3 covers 16 residues. Germline CDR1 SGHVS, CDR2 FQNEAQ. CDR3 protein: CASSIPRDRALAEAFF. The CDR3 coding sequence is TGTGCCAGCAGCATACCCCGGGACAGGGCACTCGCTGAAGCTTTCTTT.

This clone was seen a single time. V and J are TRBV29-1 and TRBJ1-1; TRBD1 might be the D (6 bases). In germline, CDR1 is SQVTM, CDR2 ANQGSEA. Trimming pared 4 bases from V and 1 base from J, leaving 19 bases between. This CDR3 has 16 amino acids. CDR3 loop: CSVVGPTRGGNTEAFF. The CDR3 DNA follows: TGCAGCGTTGTCGGGCCGACCAGGGGCGGGAACACTGAAGCTTTCTTT. The entire variable domain, with the rest obtained from reference TRBV29-1 and TRBJ1-1, is as follows: SAVISQKPSRDICQRGTSLTIQCQVDSQVTMMFWYRQQPGQSLTLIATANQGSEATYESGFVIDKFPISRPNLTFSTLTVSNMSPEDSSIYLCSVVGPTRGGNTEAFFGQGTRLTVV.

The J gene is TRBJ1-5, the V gene TRBV4-1; D is ambiguous. Germline V gives CDR1 MGHRA, CDR2 YSYEKL. V was trimmed by 1 base and J by 0 bases, leaving 16 bases between them. CDR3 length: 18 amino acids. CDR3 nucleotide sequence: TGCGCCAGCAGCCAAGTAGGAGGGTATCCATATAGCAATCAGCCCCAGCATTTT. The encoded protein is CASSQVGGYPYSNQPQHF.

CDR3 coding DNA: TGTGCCAGCGGGCCCTATAATTCACCCCTCCACTTT. This codes for CASGPYNSPLHF. The chain employs TRBV9 and TRBJ1-6; D is unclear. Germline CDR1 reads SGDLS; CDR2 reads YYNGEE. CDR3 length: 12 amino acids. V lost 7 bases and J lost 2, with 4 bases in between.

CDR3 nucleotides: TGTGCCAGCAGCTTAGGCCCGTTCACCGGGGAGCTGTTTTTT. Its translation: CASSLGPFTGELFF. The chain is built from TRBV7-3 and TRBJ2-2; D unclear. Per the germline V gene, CDR1 is SGHTA and CDR2 is FQGTGA. This CDR3 spans 14 amino acids. V lost 2 bases and J 4 bases, leaving 8 bases between the germline ends.

There are a few counts of this clone. This rearrangement joins TRBV23-1 to TRBJ1-2; 7 nucleotides line up with TRBD1. TRBV23-1 is annotated as an ORF whose role is uncertain. V lost 0 bases to trimming and J lost 7 bases; unmatched junction nucleotides: 14. CDR3 length: 17 residues. CDR3 region: CASSQSRWVRGFSGYTF. In DNA form, the CDR3 reads TGCGCCAGCAGTCAATCGCGTTGGGTCAGGGGGTTTTCTGGCTACACCTTC.

V and J are TRBV19 and TRBJ2-7; 7 positions match TRBD1. The germline gives CDR1 LNHDA, CDR2 SQIVND (reference sequence). The CDR3 has 16 amino acids. V shed 4 bases and J 4 bases; nucleotides not matched to a gene: 13. The chain's CDR3 is CASSNPSGTASYEQYF. In DNA, the CDR3 is TGTGCCAGTAGTAATCCCTCCGGGACAGCCTCATACGAGCAGTACTTC. The full variable domain, completed using reference TRBV19 and TRBJ2-7, is DGGITQSPKYLFRKEGQNVTLSCEQNLNHDAMYWYRQDPGQGLRLIYYSQIVNDFQKGDIAEGYSVSREKKESFPLTVTSAQKNPTAFYLCASSNPSGTASYEQYFGPGTRLTVT.

The genes are TRBV7-3 and TRBJ1-2, with D possibly matching TRBD1 (5 bases). Germline values: CDR1 SGHTA, CDR2 FQGTGA. V dropped 5 bases and J dropped 8 bases, with 27 bases sitting between them. This CDR3 is 17 amino acids long. The CDR3: CASSPHARGTGKEGYTF. The CDR3 DNA follows: TGTGCCAGCAGCCCACACGCGCGGGGCACCGGGAAGGAGGGCTACACCTTC. The full variable domain, rest sourced from reference TRBV7-3 and TRBJ1-2, is GAGVSQTPSNKVTEKGKYVELRCDPISGHTALYWYRQSLGQGPEFLIYFQGTGAADDSGLPNDRFFAVRPEGSVSTLKIQRTERGDSAVYLCASSPHARGTGKEGYTFGSGTRLTVV.

The CDR3 DNA reads as TGTGCCACCAGCAGAGACGGGACAGGGACGTTCTTC. Protein: CATSRDGTGTFF. The chain links TRBV15 to TRBJ2-1, with TRBD1 identical over 9 bases. J gave up 15 bases and V 0 bases, and 3 bases lay outside the gene matches. This CDR3 comprises 12 residues. The germline V gene encodes CDR1 LNHNV and CDR2 YYDKDF (reference sequence).

J is TRBJ2-7 and V is TRBV24-1; D is perhaps TRBD1 (6 bases). The germline CDR1 and CDR2 sequences are KGHDR and SFDVKD. The germline V and J ends were trimmed by 5 bases and 1 base, with 20 bases remaining between them. CDR3 length equals 17 residues. The chain's CDR3 is CATSVKIPDRPSYEQYF. In DNA, the CDR3 is TGTGCCACCAGTGTTAAGATCCCGGACAGACCGTCCTACGAGCAGTACTTC.

V and J are TRBV7-3 and TRBJ2-5, with a weak D call TRBD2 (5 bases). Trimming took off 2 bases at V and 7 bases at J, with 11 bases between the two ends. This CDR3 spans 13 amino acids. From germline, CDR1 is SGHTA and CDR2 FQGTGA. The DNA of the CDR3 is TGTGCCAGCAGCTTAGGACTTGGTGGGACCCAGTACTTC. It is translated as CASSLGLGGTQYF.

This clone came up a few times. The chain carries TRBV6-2 or TRBV6-3 and TRBJ2-7; TRBD1 might be the D (5 bases). Trimming shortened V by 2 bases and J by 6 bases, and 11 bases separated the two germline ends. The germline CDR1 and CDR2 sequences are MNHEY and SVGEGT. CDR3 length: 13 residues. CDR3 amino acids: CASSYLQASEQYF. Written as DNA, the CDR3 is TGTGCCAGCAGTTACCTACAGGCCAGCGAGCAGTACTTC.

The J gene is TRBJ1-2, the V gene TRBV6-5, with D unclear. Germline loops: CDR1 MNHEY, CDR2 SVGAGI. This CDR3 spans 15 amino acids. Trimming removed 6 bases from V and 1 base from J, with 15 bases in between. DNA for the CDR3: TGTGCCAGCAGAGTACCTGTGGGGAGTAACTATGGCTACACCTTC. As protein: CASRVPVGSNYGYTF.

The chain recombines TRBV6-4 with TRBJ1-2; D might be TRBD1 (5 bases). The V gene's germline CDR1 is MRHNA and CDR2 SNTAGT. CDR3 length equals 15 residues. V was clipped by 6 bases and J by 7 bases, with 21 bases between them. CDR3 sequence: CASRNSGRPSGGYTF. In DNA form, the CDR3 reads TGTGCCAGCAGGAACTCAGGGAGGCCGTCGGGTGGCTACACCTTC.

The J gene is TRBJ1-2, the V gene TRBV7-9, with 8 positions matching TRBD1. The CDR3 length is 13 residues. Trimming cost V 5 bases and J 6 bases; bases outside gene matches: 5. Per the germline V gene, CDR1 is SEHNR and CDR2 is FQNEAQ (reference sequence). Written as DNA, the CDR3 is TGTGCCAGCAGCCCCGACAGGGGTCATGGCTACACCTTC. Its translation is CASSPDRGHGYTF.